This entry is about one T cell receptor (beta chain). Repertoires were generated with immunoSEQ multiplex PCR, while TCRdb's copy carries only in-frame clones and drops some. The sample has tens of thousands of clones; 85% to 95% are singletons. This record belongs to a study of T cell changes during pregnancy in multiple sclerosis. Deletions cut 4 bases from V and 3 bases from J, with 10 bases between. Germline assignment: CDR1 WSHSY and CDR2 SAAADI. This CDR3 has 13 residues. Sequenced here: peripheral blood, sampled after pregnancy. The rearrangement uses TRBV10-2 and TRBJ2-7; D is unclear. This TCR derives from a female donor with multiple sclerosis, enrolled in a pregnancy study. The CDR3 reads CASSVSVDYEQYF. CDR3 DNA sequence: TGCGCCAGCAGTGTCTCGGTCGACTACGAGCAGTACTTC.